These T cell receptor beta chains were read from a single sample in a study of blood T cell repertoires in COVID-19. Data came from immunoSEQ multiplex PCR; TCRdb stores just in-frame clones and leaves some out. This sample has about 250,000 clones, with roughly 90% found just once. Sequenced input: peripheral blood. All receptors derive from a woman between 25 and 40 years old with acute or convalescent COVID-19. Both conserved end residues are part of each CDR3. The D gene is left open where the match is weak. Not all rows give a size; the values are once, few, many and, for expanded clones, a class.

abundance,v_gene,d_gene,j_gene,CDR3nt,CDR3aa
-,TRBV19,TRBD1,TRBJ2-5,TGTGCCAGTAGTAGGGGGACAGGGGGACAAGAGACCCAGTACTTC,CASSRGTGGQETQYF
-,TRBV5-6,TRBD1,TRBJ1-2,TGTGCCAGCAGTTCACCGGGACAGCCATTCTACTATGGCTACACCTTC,CASSSPGQPFYYGYTF
-,TRBV30,TRBD2,TRBJ2-7,TGTGCCGCATACCAGCGGGGACCCTACGGGCAGTACTTC,CAAYQRGPYGQYF
once,TRBV7-9,TRBD1,TRBJ1-2,TGTGCCAGCAGCGGGGACAGGCTAGGGTATGGCTACACCTTC,CASSGDRLGYGYTF
-,TRBV2,TRBD1,TRBJ1-2,TGTGCCAGCAGTGACGGACAGGGCAGCGGTGGCTACACCTTC,CASSDGQGSGGYTF
-,TRBV7-9,-,TRBJ2-5,TGTGCCAGCAGCTTAGCGGAGAAGAGGGAGACCCAGTACTTC,CASSLAEKRETQYF
few,TRBV6-5,-,TRBJ2-7,TGTGCCAGCAAGACAGGGACTTCCTACGAGCAGTACTTC,CASKTGTSYEQYF
-,TRBV7-9,TRBD2,TRBJ2-2,TGTGCCAGCAGCATACTAGCGGGAGGGAACACCGGGGAGCTGTTTTTT,CASSILAGGNTGELFF
-,TRBV6-5,TRBD1,TRBJ2-3,TGTGCCAGCAGTTACTCGGGACAGCCATCGAATACGCAGTATTTT,CASSYSGQPSNTQYF
-,TRBV5-4,-,TRBJ2-7,TGTGCCAGCAGCTCCGCGGAGTCCTACGAGCAGTACTTC,CASSSAESYEQYF
few,TRBV15,TRBD1,TRBJ2-3,TGTGCCACCAGCAGAAACAGGGGTGGGGGAACAGATACGCAGTATTTT,CATSRNRGGGTDTQYF
-,TRBV2,-,TRBJ2-2,TGTGCCAGCAGTGCGGACAGGAGAGGCGGGACCACCGGGGAGCTGTTTTTT,CASSADRRGGTTGELFF
-,TRBV27,-,TRBJ2-5,TGTGCCAGCAGCTACAGGGTCCAAGAGACCCAGTACTTC,CASSYRVQETQYF
-,TRBV5-5,TRBD2,TRBJ2-3,TGTGCCAGCAGCTTCACCGCAACTAACGCGGGAGACCCCGATACGCAGTATTTT,CASSFTATNAGDPDTQYF
-,TRBV30,-,TRBJ2-7,TGTGCCTGCAGGTTCCGTGCCTACGAGCAGTACTTC,CACRFRAYEQYF
-,TRBV5-8,-,TRBJ2-7,TGTGCCAGCAGCTTGGGGGTGAGGACTGGGCTCTCCTACGAGCAGTACTTC,CASSLGVRTGLSYEQYF
-,TRBV11-2,-,TRBJ2-5,TGTGCCAGCAGCCTACGGTTCCGAGAGACCCAGTACTTC,CASSLRFRETQYF
-,TRBV27,-,TRBJ1-6,TGTGCCAGCAGTTTTCGGACAGTTAATTCACCCCTCCACTTT,CASSFRTVNSPLHF
-,TRBV7-9,TRBD2,TRBJ2-7,TGTGCCAGCAGAGCTAGCGGGAGTTCCTACGAGCAGTACTTC,CASRASGSSYEQYF
-,TRBV5-8,TRBD2,TRBJ2-5,TGTGCCAGCAGCCTGGGAGGGTGGGAGACCCAGTACTTC,CASSLGGWETQYF
-,TRBV10-3,-,TRBJ1-1,TGTGCCATCAGTGACATGAACACTGAAGCTTTCTTT,CAISDMNTEAFF
-,TRBV7-9,-,TRBJ2-1,TGTGCCAGCAGCTTTTCACGGGGCTCCTACAATGAGCAGTTCTTC,CASSFSRGSYNEQFF
-,TRBV30,-,TRBJ2-3,TGTGCCTGGAGTGTTGGGGCGGCCACAGATACGCAGTATTTT,CAWSVGAATDTQYF
-,TRBV11-2,TRBD1,TRBJ2-7,TGTGCCAGCAGCCCCGGGACAGGCTACGAGCAGTACTTC,CASSPGTGYEQYF
-,TRBV10-1,-,TRBJ2-7,TGCGCCAGCAGTCAAGCCCCGCAGGGGCCCTCCTACGAGCAGTACTTC,CASSQAPQGPSYEQYF
-,TRBV5-1,-,TRBJ1-3,TGCGCCAGCAGAAAGGACACAGGAGGAAACACCATATATTTT,CASRKDTGGNTIYF
-,TRBV21-1,-,TRBJ2-7,TGTGCCGAAGCCGGGACATCTTCCTACGAGCAGTACTTC,CAEAGTSSYEQYF
-,TRBV21-1,-,TRBJ1-1,TGTGCCACCATGCGAAATACGGAGGGATGGGCTTTCTTT,CATMRNTEGWAFF
once,TRBV10-3,TRBD1,TRBJ1-1,TGTGCCATCAAGGGACAGGGGGTAGTGAACACTGAAGCTTTCTTT,CAIKGQGVVNTEAFF
-,TRBV27,-,TRBJ2-5,TGTGCCAGCAGTTTCGGGACTCTTGCTGGGGAGACCCAGTACTTC,CASSFGTLAGETQYF
-,TRBV6-5,-,TRBJ2-6,TGTGCCAGCACCGACAACGCTGGGGCCAACGTCCTGACTTTC,CASTDNAGANVLTF
-,TRBV4-3,TRBD2,TRBJ2-1,TGCGCCAGCAGCCAAGAAGGGGGTAGCGGGAGCTCCTACAATGAGCAGTTCTTC,CASSQEGGSGSSYNEQFF
-,TRBV5-6,-,TRBJ1-4,TGTGCCAGCAGCTTTGGCAGGTCATATAATGAAAAACTGTTTTTT,CASSFGRSYNEKLFF
once,TRBV11-3,-,TRBJ2-1,TGTGCCAGCAGCCGAGGCTTGGGGAGCTCCTACAATGAGCAGTTCTTC,CASSRGLGSSYNEQFF
-,TRBV6-5,-,TRBJ1-1,TGTGCCAGCAGTCAACGACGGACGGGGGGGATTGAAGCTTTCTTT,CASSQRRTGGIEAFF
-,TRBV30,-,TRBJ1-3,TGTGCCTGGAGTGTTATCTCTGGAAACACCATATATTTT,CAWSVISGNTIYF
once,TRBV6-5,TRBD2,TRBJ2-1,TGTGCCAGCAGTTACTCGCGGCGGGAGATGGTTAATGAGCAGTTCTTC,CASSYSRREMVNEQFF
-,TRBV13,TRBD2,TRBJ2-7,TGTGCCAGCAGCTTAGAGGGGAGCGGGAGGGCCGTCGAGCAGTACTTC,CASSLEGSGRAVEQYF
-,TRBV7-9,-,TRBJ2-2,TGTGCCAGCAGCAGACAGCGTCCTAACACCGGGGAGCTGTTTTTT,CASSRQRPNTGELFF
-,TRBV19,TRBD2,TRBJ2-2,TGTGCCAGTATGAACGCGGGAGCCGCCACCGGGGAGCTGTTTTTT,CASMNAGAATGELFF
-,TRBV6-6,-,TRBJ2-3,TGTGCCAGCAGTTACGAGTGGCGGCCCAACACAGATACGCAGTATTTT,CASSYEWRPNTDTQYF
-,TRBV19,TRBD2,TRBJ2-1,TGTGCCAGTAGTACGGGGGGTGAGCAGTTCTTC,CASSTGGEQFF
-,TRBV11-3,TRBD1,TRBJ2-1,TGTGCCAGCAGCCCCCCCGGGACAGGGAAGAAAGAGCAGTTCTTC,CASSPPGTGKKEQFF
-,TRBV30,-,TRBJ2-3,TGTGCCTGGAGTGTATCAGGTCCAGATACGCAGTATTTT,CAWSVSGPDTQYF
-,TRBV5-1,TRBD1,TRBJ2-5,TGCGCCAGCAGCTTGGGACAGGGGATACAAGAGACCCAGTACTTC,CASSLGQGIQETQYF
-,TRBV5-1,TRBD1,TRBJ2-1,TGCGCCAGCAGCCCAGGGACAGGGGGCAATGAGCAGTTCTTC,CASSPGTGGNEQFF
-,TRBV6-4,-,TRBJ1-6,TGTGCCAGCAGTGACACCGGACAGAGAAATTCACCCCTCCACTTT,CASSDTGQRNSPLHF